The sequence of this T cell receptor beta chain was determined in a study of blood T cell repertoires in COVID-19. Germline values: CDR1 KGHSH, CDR2 LQKENI. V gave up 6 bases and J gave up 7 bases; unmatched junction bases: 9. CDR3 length: 16 residues. Only in-frame clones appear in the TCRdb table, and some are missing; sequencing was by immunoSEQ multiplex PCR. The repertoire holds about 440,000 clones, with roughly 87% as singletons. Clinical history reported by participants formed the basis on which cohorts were assigned. This chain connects TRBV18 to TRBJ2-1, with TRBD2 identical over 13 bases. What was sequenced was PBMCs or T cells enriched from blood (not recorded which). The receptor comes from a man aged 18 to 30 who had recovered from COVID-19. In nucleotides, the CDR3 is TGTGCCAGCTCCCGCAACGGACTAGCGGGAGTGAATGAGCAGTTCTTC. This sequence encodes CASSRNGLAGVNEQFF.